Below are 10 T cell receptor beta chains sequenced from a single sample in a study of cytomegalovirus exposure and HLA in healthy donors. Primers: 60 Vbeta forward and 13 Jbeta reverse. Some clones are missing from TCRdb's copy, which holds only in-frame ones; the method was immunoSEQ multiplex PCR. The sample has fewer than 200,000 clones, about 80% seen once; the top ten hold roughly 6%. Sequencing was performed on PBMCs. These receptors all come from a man aged 35-49 years in good health and CMV-seropositive.

The J gene is TRBJ1-2, the V gene TRBV7-3; TRBD1 agrees at 8 bases. There are 13 residues in the CDR3. In germline, CDR1 is SGHTA, CDR2 FQGTGA. The J segment lost 8 bases and the V segment lost 2 bases, leaving 4 bases of the junction unmatched. The CDR3 loop is CASSLQGQEGYTF. CDR3 DNA: TGTGCCAGCAGCTTACAGGGACAGGAAGGCTACACCTTC.

The rearrangement links TRBV7-3 to TRBJ2-1; 10 bases fit TRBD1. The CDR3 has 14 residues. The J segment lost 8 bases and the V segment lost 6 bases, leaving 7 bases of the junction unmatched. CDR1 and CDR2 from the germline V gene are SGHTA and FQGTGA. The CDR3: CASSQGQGTDEQFF. For the CDR3, the DNA is TGTGCCAGCAGTCAGGGACAGGGGACGGATGAGCAGTTCTTC.

This chain joins TRBV5-1 and TRBJ2-5, with 9 bases that match TRBD2. The junction had 4 bases not matched to a gene; V was cut back by 2 bases and J by 5 bases. Germline V gene sequence: CDR1 SGHRS, CDR2 YFSETQ. CDR3 length: 14 residues. Here the CDR3 DNA reads TGCGCCAGCAGCTTTCGCGGGGGGGAGGAGACCCAGTACTTC. It encodes CASSFRGGEETQYF.

The chain couples TRBV10-2 to TRBJ1-4; 7 bases fit TRBD1. The CDR3 totals 13 residues. Germline V gene data show CDR1 as WSHSY and CDR2 as SAAADI. V lost 6 bases and J lost 8; bases outside the gene matches: 6. This CDR3 is CASRTGSYEKLFF. In DNA, the CDR3 is TGCGCCAGCAGGACAGGGTCCTACGAAAAACTGTTTTTT.

This rearrangement joins TRBV4-1 to TRBJ2-1; tentatively, D is TRBD2 (6 bases). The CDR3 sequence is 20 residues long. Trimming took off 0 bases at V and 4 bases at J, with 25 bases between the two ends. Germline V gene data show CDR1 as MGHRA and CDR2 as YSYEKL. CDR3 sequence: CASSQDGLPKALISYNEQFF. For the CDR3, the DNA is TGCGCCAGCAGCCAAGATGGACTACCGAAAGCTTTGATATCGTACAATGAGCAGTTCTTC.

The chain is built from TRBV5-1 and TRBJ2-7; 10 bases fit TRBD1. Germline CDR1 is SGHRS and CDR2 is YFSETQ. CDR3 length equals 16 residues. The trim removed 1 base at V and 4 bases at J, leaving 8 bases unmatched. CDR3 DNA sequence: TGCGCCAGCAGCTTGAATTTGGGGGACAGGGGTTACGAGCAGTACTTC. Its translation is CASSLNLGDRGYEQYF.

The gene calls are TRBV6-1 and TRBJ1-1; the D is unclear. V lost 4 bases and J 4 bases, leaving 13 bases between the germline ends. Germline CDR1 and CDR2: MNHNS and SASEGT. The CDR3 runs 14 residues. The DNA of the CDR3 is TGTGCCAGCAGTGCGACCCCCCAGGCCACTGAAGCTTTCTTT. Protein product: CASSATPQATEAFF.

The chain recombines TRBV11-2 with TRBJ2-5; 9 bases are shared with TRBD2. The CDR3 spans 16 residues. Looked up from germline, CDR1 is SGHAT and CDR2 is FQNNGV. Trimming removed 5 bases from V and 10 bases from J; junction bases left unmatched: 17. The CDR3 DNA is TGTGCCAGCAGCCAAGGGGTCGATAGCGGGAGAAGGCGCCAGTACTTC. Translated: CASSQGVDSGRRRQYF.

This chain connects TRBV28 to TRBJ2-2, with 9 bases lining up with TRBD1. CDR3 size: 19 residues. CDR1 MDHEN and CDR2 SYDVKM come from the germline V gene. V gave up 7 bases and J gave up 3 bases; unmatched junction bases: 18. The CDR3: CASNSWTGVGSDYTGELFF. CDR3 DNA: TGTGCCAGCAATTCCTGGACAGGGGTTGGAAGTGATTACACCGGGGAGCTGTTTTTT.

The chain links TRBV11-2 to TRBJ1-2; TRBD1 is a possible D gene (5 bases). The CDR3 sequence is 11 residues long. V lost 5 bases and J 6 bases, leaving 7 bases between the germline ends. Germline V gene sequence: CDR1 SGHAT, CDR2 FQNNGV. CDR3 coding DNA: TGTGCCAGCAGCCCGGGGGATGGCTACACCTTC. Translated, it gives CASSPGDGYTF.